Listed here is a single T cell receptor (beta chain). This sample was taken from a study of blood T cell repertoires in COVID-19. Participants, about 18 to 90 years old, spanned fewer than 25 US areas. Germline V gene lookup returns CDR1 SGHRS and CDR2 YFSETQ. The CDR3 is 13 amino acids. Trimming left V 4 bases short and J 3 bases short, with 11 bases between. Assay: immunoSEQ multiplex PCR; the TCRdb copy retains only in-frame clones and omits some. The repertoire includes about 180,000 clones, approximately 80% of them detected once, and 13% to 15% sits in the top ten. The clonotype was recovered from a man aged 60-69 years who had been exposed to COVID-19. The chain recombines TRBV5-1 with TRBJ2-7; D is unresolved. Material: PBMCs or T cells enriched from blood (not recorded which). CDR3 DNA sequence: TGCGCCAGCAGCCTTCCGGGTCTCTACGAGCAGTACTTC. Protein product: CASSLPGLYEQYF. Combining the CDR3 with reference TRBV5-1 and TRBJ2-7 gives the whole variable domain KAGVTQTPRYLIKTRGQQVTLSCSPISGHRSVSWYQQTPGQGLQFLFEYFSETQRNKGNFPGRFSGRQFSNSRSEMNVSTLELGDSALYLCASSLPGLYEQYFGPGTRLTVT.